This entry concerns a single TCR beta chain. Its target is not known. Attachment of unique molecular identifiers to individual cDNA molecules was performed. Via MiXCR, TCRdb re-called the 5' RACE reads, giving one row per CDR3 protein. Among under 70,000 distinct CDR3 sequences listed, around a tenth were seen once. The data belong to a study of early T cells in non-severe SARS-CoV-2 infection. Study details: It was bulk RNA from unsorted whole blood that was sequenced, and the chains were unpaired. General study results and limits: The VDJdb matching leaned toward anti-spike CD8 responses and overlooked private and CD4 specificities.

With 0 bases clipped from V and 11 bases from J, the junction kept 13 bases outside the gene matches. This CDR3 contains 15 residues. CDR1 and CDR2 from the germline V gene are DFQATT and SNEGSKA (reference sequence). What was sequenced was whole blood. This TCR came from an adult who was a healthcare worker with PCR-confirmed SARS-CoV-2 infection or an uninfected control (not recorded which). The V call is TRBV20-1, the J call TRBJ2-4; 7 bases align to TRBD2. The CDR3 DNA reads TGCAGTGCTAGAGATAGATGGAGGGGAGGGATCCTTCAGTACTTC. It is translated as CSARDRWRGGILQYF.